The clone carrying this T cell receptor (beta chain) was picked up many times. CDR3 size: 15 residues. V was pared by 1 base and J by 9 bases, with 6 bases of the junction left unmatched. This record comes from a study of T-cell reconstitution after alpha-beta-depleted transplantation in children. The TCRbeta library incorporated unique molecular identifiers. TCRdb reprocessed the PCR reads via MiXCR and lists one record per CDR3 protein. Altogether some 200,000 distinct CDR3 sequences are present, 9.7% being singletons, with the ten largest covering approximately 5%. This rearrangement joins TRBV12-3 or TRBV12-4 to TRBJ1-6; 7 bases line up with TRBD1. This sequence originates from a human donor who donated a stem cell graft to a child with SCID. Sequenced here: PBMCs from the stem cell graft donor, sampled from the stem cell graft. The CDR3 nucleotides are TGTGCCAGCAGTTTAGACAGGGGCGCTGGTTCACCCCTCCACTTT. It encodes CASSLDRGAGSPLHF.